This T cell receptor beta chain was sequenced in a study of blood T cell repertoires in COVID-19. About the research overall: Spain, Italy and the United States supplied samples that represented acute and convalescent COVID-19. T cells, B-cell-depleted T cells, or PBMCs provided the cDNA or gDNA that served as material.

Original handling: Nucleated cell counts were estimated from reference gene primer amplification. Using immunoSEQ multiplex PCR, the repertoire was profiled, and TCRdb retains in-frame clones only, with some absent. D and trimming come from the DNA, and the V and J calls and clone size come from that table. The table shows about 670,000 clones, with more than 80% occurring only once. The V end lost 1 base, the J end lost 1 base, and 5 bases lay between the germline ends. Germline V gene data show CDR1 as LGHNA and CDR2 as YSLEER. The CDR3 length is 15 residues. This sequence was found in a woman in her late teens or twenties with acute or convalescent COVID-19. The specimen was peripheral blood. The gene calls are TRBV4-3 and TRBJ1-6; D remains unclear. CDR3 DNA sequence: TGCGCCAGCAGCCAAGGTGTATCCTATAATTCACCCCTCCACTTT. Translated: CASSQGVSYNSPLHF.